A single sample gave rise to the 11 T cell receptor beta chains below, sequenced in a study of CD8+CD57+ T cells in acquired aplastic anemia. The template for TCR beta VDJ and CDR3 sequence profiling was genomic DNA. TCRdb re-called the reads through MiXCR, storing one row per CDR3 protein. Here the sample spans more than 150,000 distinct CDR3 sequences, less than 50% being singletons. Before being chosen for sequencing, patients had shown CD8+CD57+ cell expansion by flow cytometry. Input material: sorted CD4+, CD8+, or CD8+CD57+ T cells (not recorded which) from PBMCs. All receptors come from a human donor with aplastic anemia.

The chain links TRBV12-3 or TRBV12-4 to TRBJ2-1; TRBD1 matches at 8 bases. This CDR3 is built from 13 residues. The J segment lost 7 bases and the V segment lost 9 bases, leaving 8 bases of the junction unmatched. The CDR3: CASTGGYLNEQFF. The CDR3 nucleotides are TGTGCCAGTACAGGGGGGTACCTAAATGAGCAGTTCTTC.

With regard to this clonotype: A much larger clone differs by one base, so this may be a read error. The CDR3 region has the DNA TGTGCCAGCAGTTACTCTATGGCTCTTAATGATTCACCCCTCCACTTT. Encoded protein: CASSYSMALNDSPLHF. V gene TRBV6-5 combines with J gene TRBJ1-6; D unclear. CDR1 is MNHEY, CDR2 SVGAGI, per germline. V was pared by 0 bases and J by 8 bases, with 14 bases between. The CDR3 totals 16 residues.

The chain employs TRBV15 and TRBJ1-2; 8 bases align to TRBD1. Germline trimming cut 3 bases from V and 3 bases from J; bases unmatched to any gene: 9. The CDR3 extends over 16 amino acids. The germline V gene has CDR1 LNHNV and CDR2 YYDKDF (reference sequence). CDR3 in amino acids: CATSSLLGQDDYGYTF. The CDR3, as DNA: TGTGCCACCAGCAGCTTGTTGGGACAGGACGACTATGGCTACACCTTC.

This clonotype came up many times. The rearrangement uses TRBV19 and TRBJ1-5, with a weak D call TRBD1 (6 bases). V shed 5 bases and J shed 0 bases, with 17 bases lying between them. This CDR3 is 17 amino acids long. CDR1 is LNHDA, CDR2 SQIVND, per germline (reference sequence). CDR3 coding DNA: TGTGCCAGTAGTTACCATTGGGACACTAATAGCAATCAGCCCCAGCATTTT. This translates into CASSYHWDTNSNQPQHF.

A remark on this clonotype: The junction and the germline gene differ at one end; a read error may be behind it. The genes are TRBV6-5 and TRBJ2-7; D uncertain. Germline loops: CDR1 MNHEY, CDR2 SVGAGI. The CDR3 is made up of 14 amino acids. CDR3 protein: CASSYVPGPYEQYF. CDR3 DNA: TGCGCCAGCAGTTATGTCCCGGGCCCCTACGAGCAGTACTTC.

This clonotype has at least ten counts. This rearrangement joins TRBV4-2 to TRBJ2-3, with TRBD1 matching over 8 bases. Trimming cost V 1 base and J 2 bases; bases outside gene matches: 2. The CDR3 totals 15 residues. Germline V gene sequence: CDR1 LGHNA, CDR2 YNFKEQ. The CDR3 is CASSQGTGLTDTQYF. The CDR3 DNA reads TGTGCCAGCAGCCAAGGGACAGGGCTCACAGATACGCAGTATTTT.

There are many counts of this clonotype. This rearrangement joins TRBV12-3 or TRBV12-4 to TRBJ2-5, with 8 bases that match TRBD2. The CDR3 has 14 residues. J lost 2 bases, V lost 6 bases, and 5 bases had no gene match. CDR3 region: CASSWGLVQETQYF. The CDR3 nucleotides read TGTGCCAGCAGCTGGGGACTAGTACAAGAGACCCAGTACTTC.

J is TRBJ1-2 and V is TRBV25-1; D gene uncertain. Germline V CDR1 and CDR2: MGHDK, SYGVNS. The V gene lost 8 bases and the J gene lost 8 bases, with 15 bases spanning the gap. The CDR3 loop spans 12 amino acids. CDR3 nucleotides: TGTGCCAGCCATCGGGGAGCGGGGGGCTACACCTTC. Protein: CASHRGAGGYTF.

As regards this clonotype: Just one base apart from a much larger clone, this may be a read error. V gene TRBV2 combines with J gene TRBJ2-1, with TRBD2 matching 9 bases. The trim removed 6 bases at V and 9 bases at J, leaving 12 bases unmatched. The V gene's germline CDR1 is SNHLY and CDR2 FYNNEI. This CDR3 is 15 amino acids long. The CDR3 DNA reads TGTGCCAGCAGCTCTGGACTAGCGAGAGAGGGTGAGCAGTTCTTC. Residues: CASSSGLAREGEQFF.

The chain carries TRBV7-3 and TRBJ2-7; D is perhaps TRBD2 (5 bases). Trimming took 5 bases from V and 2 from J, leaving 13 bases between them. Germline CDR1 reads SGHTA; CDR2 reads FQGTGA. CDR3 length equals 14 residues. CDR3 nucleotides: TGTGCCAGCAGCCTATCAGCGGTCCCCTACGAGCAGTACGTC. This gives the protein CASSLSAVPYEQYV.

The DNA for the CDR3 is TGTGCCACCAGCAGAGATCTAGCTGGGGTCTATGGCTACACCTTC. Residues: CATSRDLAGVYGYTF. The chain recombines TRBV15 with TRBJ1-2; D gene unclear. The CDR3 has 15 residues. Germline V gene sequence: CDR1 LNHNV, CDR2 YYDKDF (reference sequence). The V end was cut by 0 bases, the J end by 4 bases, with 12 bases between.